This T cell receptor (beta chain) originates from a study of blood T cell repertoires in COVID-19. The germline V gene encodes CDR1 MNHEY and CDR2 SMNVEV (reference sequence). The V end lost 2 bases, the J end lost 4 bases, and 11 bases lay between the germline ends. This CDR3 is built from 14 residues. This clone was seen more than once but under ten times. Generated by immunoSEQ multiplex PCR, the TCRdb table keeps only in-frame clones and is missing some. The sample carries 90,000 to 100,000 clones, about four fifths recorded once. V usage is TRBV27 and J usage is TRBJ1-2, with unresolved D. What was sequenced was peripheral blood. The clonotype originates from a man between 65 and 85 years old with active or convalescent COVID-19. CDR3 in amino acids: CASSLVMGSYGYTF. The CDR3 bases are TGTGCCAGCAGTTTAGTAATGGGCAGCTATGGCTACACCTTC.